This T cell receptor beta chain was observed in a study of glioma-infiltrating T cells (dated by TCRdb to the mid-2010s). About the investigation overall: Glioma tissue, non-neoplastic brain tissue and matched peripheral blood mononuclear cells were used as sources from which TCR alpha- and beta-chain repertoires were sequenced. The paired cohort comprised three low-grade glioma patients, about 8 primary glioblastoma patients and three non-glioma patients contributing non-neoplastic brain tissue. Each tissue-infiltrating repertoire was compared with the same patient's peripheral blood repertoire to measure divergence between tissue and blood T-cell populations.

TCR alpha and beta CDR3 regions were amplified with the iRepertoire nested amplicon-rescue multiplex PCR (arm-PCR) platform from RNA. The input for one-step reverse transcription and amplification was about 85-400 ng of tissue mRNA or PBMC total RNA. Following bead purification, Illumina adapters were added by a secondary multiplex PCR, and libraries between 200 and 400 bp were gel-purified. Libraries carried internal 6-nucleotide barcodes used for demultiplexing. Sequencing of the libraries was done on an Illumina MiSeq using 2x220 or 2x250 nucleotide paired-end reads. In the paper's pipeline: FLASH 1.2.11 was used to merge paired reads, and BWA-MEM then aligned the reads to the GRCh37 human genome before TRA and TRB reads were extracted. For V and J assignment, an IMGT-derived reference of cassette sequences and CDR3 motifs that included pseudogenes was used. Reads were translated in three frames, and productive CDR3s were defined by a C…FGXG motif without stop codons. Unique combinations of V-J cassette pair and CDR3 amino acid sequence were defined as clonotypes. Reads were filtered by Hamming distance, with the threshold set by the sequence error rate of each sample in mapped regions. Through fastp at Q25 and MiXCR, TCRdb rebuilt clones from the public reads, retaining in-frame beta chains. Merged by CDR3 protein, the rows form single entries marked with the most common genes and DNA. TCRdb assigned the V and J calls; the authors' analysis was not used. Within this sample are some 190,000 distinct CDR3 sequences, with around 32% of them counted one time only. The top ten clonotypes cover over 20% of the sample.

The CDR3 has 13 amino acids, counting the end cysteine and phenylalanine. The read is trimmed to its CDR3 DNA, 39 bases read in frame from base 1. As encoded in the germline V gene, CDR1 is SGHRS while CDR2 is YFSETQ. This clonotype was found once. Its antigen specificity is not known. An end of the junction does not agree with germline; a read error may underlie this. On the study overall, not on this receptor specifically: VJ-independent divergence between tissue and blood was found to be below expectation in non-neoplastic patients but above expectation in all gliomas, particularly low-grade gliomas. Very few CDR3 sequences were shared between tissue and blood, attributed to high CDR3 diversity and limited sampling. Small numbers underpinned the group comparisons: eight or nine glioblastoma patients, three low-grade glioma patients and three non-neoplastic patients.

The chain links TRBV5-1 with TRBJ1-2; a confident D gene designation cannot be given. Sample: glioma tissue, nonneoplastic brain tissue, or PBMCs (not recorded which). The receptor's source is a human donor with low-grade glioma or glioblastoma, undergoing nonglioma brain surgery, or in good health (not recorded which). The base sequence is TGCTCCAGCAGCTTGTTAATGGGGAACGGCTACACCTTC. Translated, this is CSSSLLMGNGYTF.